Sequencing of this T cell receptor (beta chain) was carried out in a study of T cells expressing NK-cell markers. TCRdb re-called the 5' RACE reads and shows each CDR3 protein once, DNA omitted. The sample's table shows some 500,000 distinct CDR3 sequences. Germline V gene sequence: CDR1 SGHTA, CDR2 FQGNSA. This CDR3 has 14 amino acids. Input material: blood T cells: a sorted CD56 or NKG2C T cell subset, CD4+ or CD8+ T cells, or bulk PBMC T cells (not recorded which). The sequence derives from a woman aged 50 to 60 in good health. This chain uses TRBV7-2 with TRBJ1-1. The CDR3 protein is CASSLVYRATEAFF.